The table lists the clone carrying this T cell receptor beta chain with a few counts. No antigen is known for it. From germline, CDR1 is ENHRY and CDR2 SYGVKD. This CDR3 comprises 14 residues. The germline V and J ends were trimmed by 8 bases and 3 bases, with 14 bases remaining between them. This sample is part of a study of cytomegalovirus exposure and HLA in healthy donors. In the PCR, 60 Vbeta and 13 Jbeta primers were used. This table comes from immunoSEQ multiplex PCR, and its TCRdb copy is limited to in-frame clones, with some not included. Among about 98,000 clones, more than 60% were seen once, and the ten largest hold 7% to 9%. Study-wide points: Data from an earlier analysis indicated that most TCR beta V segments were productive either about 87% or about 30% of the time. Later analysis identified several of the most significant clusters that appeared linked to common viral pathogens. In a later analysis, V- and J-gene trimming of beta chains associated with a DCLRE1C missense variant, replicated independently.

The specimen sequenced was PBMCs. The receptor's source is a human donor in good health. The V and J genes are TRBV10-3 and TRBJ1-5, with D unresolved. CDR3 in DNA: TGTGCCATCTCCCAGACTAATGACAATCAGCCCCAGCATTTT. It yields the protein CAISQTNDNQPQHF.